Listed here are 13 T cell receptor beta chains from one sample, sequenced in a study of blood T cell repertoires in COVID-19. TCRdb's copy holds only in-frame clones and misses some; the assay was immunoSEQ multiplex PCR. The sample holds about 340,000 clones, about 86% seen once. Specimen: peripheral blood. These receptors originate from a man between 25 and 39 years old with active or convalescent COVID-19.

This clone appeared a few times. The CDR3 spells CASTGVSGENEKLFF. CDR3 nucleotide sequence: TGTGCCAGCACCGGAGTATCGGGGGAAAATGAAAAACTGTTTTTT. V usage is TRBV25-1 and J usage is TRBJ1-4, with TRBD1 as a possible D gene (5 bases). V was clipped by 7 bases and J by 5 bases, with 17 bases between them. Per germline, CDR1 MGHDK and CDR2 SYGVNS. The CDR3 loop spans 15 amino acids.

The CDR3 nucleotides read TGTGCCAGCAGCCAAGGGGCGGGAGGGACCCTAGGGAAGTTCTTC. It encodes CASSQGAGGTLGKFF. This rearrangement joins TRBV3-1 (or the pseudogene TRBV3-2) to TRBJ2-1; 9 bases line up with TRBD2. CDR1 LGHDT and CDR2 YNNKEL come from the germline V gene (reference sequence). The CDR3 loop spans 15 amino acids. After removal of 1 base from V and 14 bases from J, the junction contained 12 bases not matched to a gene.

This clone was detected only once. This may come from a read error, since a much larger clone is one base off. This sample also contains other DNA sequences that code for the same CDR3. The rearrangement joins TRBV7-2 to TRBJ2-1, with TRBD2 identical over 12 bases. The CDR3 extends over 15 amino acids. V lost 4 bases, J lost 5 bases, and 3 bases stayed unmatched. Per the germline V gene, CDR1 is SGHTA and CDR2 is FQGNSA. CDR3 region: CASSSGLAGNNEQFF. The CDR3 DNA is TGTGCCAGCAGCTCGGGACTAGCGGGCAACAATGAGCAGTTCTTC.

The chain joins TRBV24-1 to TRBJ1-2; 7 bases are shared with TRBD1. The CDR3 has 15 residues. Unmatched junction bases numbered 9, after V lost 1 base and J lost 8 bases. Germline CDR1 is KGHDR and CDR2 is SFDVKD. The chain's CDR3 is CATSDFPQGTDGYTF. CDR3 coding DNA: TGTGCCACCAGTGATTTCCCACAGGGGACGGACGGCTACACCTTC.

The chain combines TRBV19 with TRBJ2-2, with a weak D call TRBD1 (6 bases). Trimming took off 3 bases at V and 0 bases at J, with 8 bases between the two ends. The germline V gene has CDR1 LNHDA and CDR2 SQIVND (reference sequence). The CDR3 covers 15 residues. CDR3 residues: CASSINRANTGELFF. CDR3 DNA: TGTGCCAGTAGTATCAACAGGGCGAACACCGGGGAGCTGTTTTTT.

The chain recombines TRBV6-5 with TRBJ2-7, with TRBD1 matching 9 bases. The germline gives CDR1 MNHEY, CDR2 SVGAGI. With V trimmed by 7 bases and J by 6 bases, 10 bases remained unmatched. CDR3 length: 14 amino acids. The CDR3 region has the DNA TGTGCCAGCACCGCCGGGACAGGGATCGGCGAGCAGTACTTC. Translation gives CASTAGTGIGEQYF.

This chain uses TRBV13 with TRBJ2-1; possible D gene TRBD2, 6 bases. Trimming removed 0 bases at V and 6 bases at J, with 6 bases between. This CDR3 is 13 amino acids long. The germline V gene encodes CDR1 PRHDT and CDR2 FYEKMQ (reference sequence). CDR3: CASSLGSGNEQFF. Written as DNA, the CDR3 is TGTGCCAGCAGCTTAGGTAGCGGCAATGAGCAGTTCTTC.

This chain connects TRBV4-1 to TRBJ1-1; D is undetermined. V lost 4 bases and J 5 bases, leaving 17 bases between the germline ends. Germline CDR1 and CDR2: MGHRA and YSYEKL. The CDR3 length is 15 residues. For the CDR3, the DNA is TGCGCCAGCAGCCCAAGAGAGGGATGGGGAACTGAAGCTTTCTTT. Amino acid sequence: CASSPREGWGTEAFF.

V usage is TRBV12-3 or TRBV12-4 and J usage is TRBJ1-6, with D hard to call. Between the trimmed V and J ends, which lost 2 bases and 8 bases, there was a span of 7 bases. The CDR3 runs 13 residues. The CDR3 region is CASSLNSHSPLHF. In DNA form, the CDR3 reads TGTGCCAGCAGTTTAAACTCACATTCACCCCTCCACTTT.

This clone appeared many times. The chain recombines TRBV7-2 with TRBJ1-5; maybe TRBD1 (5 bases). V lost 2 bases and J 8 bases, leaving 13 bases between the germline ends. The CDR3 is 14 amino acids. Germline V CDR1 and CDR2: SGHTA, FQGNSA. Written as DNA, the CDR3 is TGTGCCAGCAGCTTAACAGGACTAATGGAGCCCCAGCATTTT. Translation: CASSLTGLMEPQHF.

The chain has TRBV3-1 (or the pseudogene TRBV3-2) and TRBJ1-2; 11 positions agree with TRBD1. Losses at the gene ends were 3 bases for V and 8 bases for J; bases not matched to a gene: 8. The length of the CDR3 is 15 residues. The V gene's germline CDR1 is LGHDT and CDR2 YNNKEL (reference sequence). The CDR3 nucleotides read TGTGCCAGCAGCCAGGCCGGACAGGGGGCAAGAGGCTACACCTTC. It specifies CASSQAGQGARGYTF.

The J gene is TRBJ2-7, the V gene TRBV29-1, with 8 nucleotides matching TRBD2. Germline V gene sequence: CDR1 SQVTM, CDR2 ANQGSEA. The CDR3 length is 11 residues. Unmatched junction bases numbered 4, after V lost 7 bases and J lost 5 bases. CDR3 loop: CSGSGSHEQYF. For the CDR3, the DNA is TGCAGCGGGAGCGGGAGCCACGAGCAGTACTTC.

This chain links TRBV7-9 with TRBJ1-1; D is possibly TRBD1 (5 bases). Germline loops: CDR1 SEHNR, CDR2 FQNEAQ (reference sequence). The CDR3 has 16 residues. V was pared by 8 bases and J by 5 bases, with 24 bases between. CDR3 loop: CASHRIPGGDGTEAFF. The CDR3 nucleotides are TGTGCCAGCCATAGAATTCCCGGGGGGGATGGTACTGAAGCTTTCTTT.